This T cell receptor beta chain was obtained from a study of CD8 T cells in Susac syndrome. The CDR3 totals 14 residues. Trimming cost V 4 bases and J 1 base, with 10 bases left between them. CDR1 is SQVTM, CDR2 ANQGSEA, per germline. Random-hexamer reverse transcription was applied to roughly 0.5 to 1 ug RNA. Multiplex immunoSEQ PCR targeted 54 Vbeta and 13 Jbeta TCR beta segments. TCRdb redid the calling of the immunoSEQ multiplex PCR reads with MiXCR, one entry per CDR3 protein. This table has roughly 170,000 distinct CDR3 sequences, roughly 92% appearing once. The sample was CD4+ T cells from PBMCs. The TCR comes from a human donor with multiple sclerosis. The chain couples TRBV29-1 to TRBJ1-4; D remains unclear. This CDR3 is CSVAKGGTNEKLFF. The CDR3 nucleotides are TGCAGCGTTGCCAAGGGAGGAACTAATGAAAAACTGTTTTTT.